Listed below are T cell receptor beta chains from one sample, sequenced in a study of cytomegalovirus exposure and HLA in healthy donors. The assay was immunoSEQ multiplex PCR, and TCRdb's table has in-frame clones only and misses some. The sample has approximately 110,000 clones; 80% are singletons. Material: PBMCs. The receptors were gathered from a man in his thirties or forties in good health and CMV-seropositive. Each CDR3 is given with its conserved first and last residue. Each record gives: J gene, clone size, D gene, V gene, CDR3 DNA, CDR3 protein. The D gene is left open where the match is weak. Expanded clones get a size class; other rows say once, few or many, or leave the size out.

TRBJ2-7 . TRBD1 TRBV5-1 TGCGCCAGCAGCTTGGGACAGGGTTCGAGCTCCTACGAGCAGTACTTC CASSLGQGSSSYEQYF
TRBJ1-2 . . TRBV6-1 TGTGCCAGCAGTGAAGCAGTCGGGTTCTATGGCTACACCTTC CASSEAVGFYGYTF
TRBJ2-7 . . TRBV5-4 TGTGCCAGCAGCTCCCCGTCCAACCAGGGGCACGAGCAGTACTTC CASSSPSNQGHEQYF
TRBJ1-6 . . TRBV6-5 TGTGCCAGCAGTTACAGTGCCTATAATTCCCCCCTCCACTTT CASSYSAYNSPLHF
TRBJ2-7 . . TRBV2 TGTGCCAGCAGTGAAGCGCCTGGGGCAGGCTACGAGCAGTACTTC CASSEAPGAGYEQYF
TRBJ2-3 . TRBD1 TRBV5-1 TGCGCCAGCAGCTTGGATGGGACAGGGCTCACAGATACGCAGTATTTT CASSLDGTGLTDTQYF
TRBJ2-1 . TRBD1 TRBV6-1 TGTGCCAGCAGTGAGGCTGGGACAGAAAATGAGCAGTTCTTC CASSEAGTENEQFF
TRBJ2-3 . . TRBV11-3 TGTGCCAGCAGCTTAGATAGGTTCGGACAGCTAGGCACAGATACGCAGTATTTT CASSLDRFGQLGTDTQYF
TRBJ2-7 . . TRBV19 TGTGCCAGTAGTACTTTCACTGGGCTCGGCGAGCAGTACTTC CASSTFTGLGEQYF
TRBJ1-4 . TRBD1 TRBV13 TGTGCCAGCAGCTCAAGCTGGACAGGGGAACGCGAAAAACTGTTTTTT CASSSSWTGEREKLFF
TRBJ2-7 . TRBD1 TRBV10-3 TGTGCCACGGGACAGGCCTCCTACGAGCAGTACTTC CATGQASYEQYF
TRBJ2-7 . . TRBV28 TGTGCCAGCAGACGGACTGGAAACTCCTACGAGCAGTACTTC CASRRTGNSYEQYF
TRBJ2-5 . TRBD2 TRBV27 TGTGCCACCCAACTAGCGGGGGGGCCAGAGACCCAGTACTTC CATQLAGGPETQYF
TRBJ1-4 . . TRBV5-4 TGTGCCAGCAGCAAGGCCCCGGGAGACGAAAAACTGTTTTTT CASSKAPGDEKLFF
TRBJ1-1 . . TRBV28 TGTGCCAGCAGTACCCCAGGTAGGGGGAACACTGAAGCTTTCTTT CASSTPGRGNTEAFF
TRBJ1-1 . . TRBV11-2 TGTGCCAGCAGCCCGGGGGTGAACACTGAAGCTTTCTTT CASSPGVNTEAFF
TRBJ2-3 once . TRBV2 TGTGCCAGCAGTGACTTCCGCAGCGCTAGCACAGATACGCAGTATTTT CASSDFRSASTDTQYF
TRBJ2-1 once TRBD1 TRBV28 TGTGCCAGCAGCAACAGGGGGCGGAATGAGCAGTTCTTC CASSNRGRNEQFF